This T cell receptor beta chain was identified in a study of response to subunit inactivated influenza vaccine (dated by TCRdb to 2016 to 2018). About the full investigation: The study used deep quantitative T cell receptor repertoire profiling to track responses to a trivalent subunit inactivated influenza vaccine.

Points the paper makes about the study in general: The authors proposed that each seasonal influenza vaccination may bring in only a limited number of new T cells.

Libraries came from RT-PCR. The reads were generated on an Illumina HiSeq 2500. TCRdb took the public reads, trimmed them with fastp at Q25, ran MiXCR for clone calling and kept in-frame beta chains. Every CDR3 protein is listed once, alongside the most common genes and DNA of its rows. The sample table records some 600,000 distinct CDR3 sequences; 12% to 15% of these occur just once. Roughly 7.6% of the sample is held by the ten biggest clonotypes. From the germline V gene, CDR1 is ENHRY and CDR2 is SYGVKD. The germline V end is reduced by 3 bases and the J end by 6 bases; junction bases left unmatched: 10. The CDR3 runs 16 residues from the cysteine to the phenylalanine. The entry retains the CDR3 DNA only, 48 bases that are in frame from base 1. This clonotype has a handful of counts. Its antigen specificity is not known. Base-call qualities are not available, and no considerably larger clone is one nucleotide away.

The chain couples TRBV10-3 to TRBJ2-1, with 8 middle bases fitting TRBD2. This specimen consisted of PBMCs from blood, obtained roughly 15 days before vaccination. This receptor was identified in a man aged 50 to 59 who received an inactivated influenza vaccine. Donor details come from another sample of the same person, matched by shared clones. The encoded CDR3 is CAISDPGRGAFNEQFF. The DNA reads TGTGCCATCAGTGACCCCGGGCGGGGGGCATTCAATGAGCAGTTCTTC.